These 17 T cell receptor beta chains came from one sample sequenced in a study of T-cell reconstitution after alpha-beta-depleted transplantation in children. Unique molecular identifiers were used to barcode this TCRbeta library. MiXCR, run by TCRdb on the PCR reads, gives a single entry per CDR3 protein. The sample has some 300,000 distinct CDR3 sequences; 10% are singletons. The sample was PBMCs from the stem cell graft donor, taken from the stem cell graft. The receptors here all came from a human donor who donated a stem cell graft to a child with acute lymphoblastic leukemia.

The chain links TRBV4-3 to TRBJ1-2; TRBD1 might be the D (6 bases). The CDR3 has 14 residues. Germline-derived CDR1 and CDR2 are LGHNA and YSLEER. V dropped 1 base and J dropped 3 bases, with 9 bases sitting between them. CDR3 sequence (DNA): TGCGCCAGCAGCCAAGTGGGGGCCGACTATGGCTACACCTTC. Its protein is CASSQVGADYGYTF.

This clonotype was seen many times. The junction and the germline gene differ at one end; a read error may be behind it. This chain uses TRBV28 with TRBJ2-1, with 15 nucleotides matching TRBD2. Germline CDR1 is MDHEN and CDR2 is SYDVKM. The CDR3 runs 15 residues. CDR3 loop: CASSLGTSGRNEQFF. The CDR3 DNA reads TGCGCCAGCAGCTTAGGGACTAGCGGGAGGAATGAGCAGTTCTTC.

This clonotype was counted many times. CDR3 loop: CASSLYGGSGEAFF. In nucleotides, the CDR3 is TGCGCCAGCAGCTTGTACGGGGGCAGCGGTGAAGCTTTCTTT. The chain combines TRBV5-1 with TRBJ1-1; TRBD1 is a possible D gene (6 bases). The length of the CDR3 is 14 residues. V shed 1 base and J shed 7 bases, with 14 bases lying between them. CDR1 is SGHRS and CDR2 is YFSETQ in the germline V gene.

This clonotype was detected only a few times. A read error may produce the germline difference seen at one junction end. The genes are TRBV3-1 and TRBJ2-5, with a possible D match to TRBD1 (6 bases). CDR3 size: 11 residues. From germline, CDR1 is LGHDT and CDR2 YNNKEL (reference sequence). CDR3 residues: CASSQVGTPLF. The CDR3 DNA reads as TGTGCCAGCAGCCAAGTCGGGACACCACTCTTC.

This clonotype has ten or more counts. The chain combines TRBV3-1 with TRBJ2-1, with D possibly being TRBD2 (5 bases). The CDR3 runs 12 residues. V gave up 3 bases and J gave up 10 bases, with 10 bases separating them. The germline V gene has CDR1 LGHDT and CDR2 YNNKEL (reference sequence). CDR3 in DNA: TGTGCCAGCAGCCAGTTTTCGGGGGAGCAGTTCTTC. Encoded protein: CASSQFSGEQFF.

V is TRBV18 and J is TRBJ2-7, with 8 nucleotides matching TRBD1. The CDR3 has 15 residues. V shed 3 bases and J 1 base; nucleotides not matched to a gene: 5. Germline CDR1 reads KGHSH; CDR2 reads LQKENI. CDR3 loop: CASSPGQVPSYEQYF. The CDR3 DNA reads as TGTGCCAGCTCACCGGGACAGGTCCCATCCTACGAGCAGTACTTC.

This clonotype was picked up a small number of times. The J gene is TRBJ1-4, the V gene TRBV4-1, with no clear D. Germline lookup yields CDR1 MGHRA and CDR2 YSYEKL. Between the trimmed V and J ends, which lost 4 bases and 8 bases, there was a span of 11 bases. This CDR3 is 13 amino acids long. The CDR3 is CASSPLYGEKLFF. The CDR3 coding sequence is TGCGCCAGCAGCCCCTTGTACGGGGAAAAACTGTTTTTT.

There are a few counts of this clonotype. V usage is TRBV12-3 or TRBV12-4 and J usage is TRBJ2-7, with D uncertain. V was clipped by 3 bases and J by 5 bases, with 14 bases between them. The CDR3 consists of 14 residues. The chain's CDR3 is CASSFGTAPHEQYF. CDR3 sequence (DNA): TGTGCCAGCAGTTTTGGAACTGCCCCCCACGAGCAGTACTTC.

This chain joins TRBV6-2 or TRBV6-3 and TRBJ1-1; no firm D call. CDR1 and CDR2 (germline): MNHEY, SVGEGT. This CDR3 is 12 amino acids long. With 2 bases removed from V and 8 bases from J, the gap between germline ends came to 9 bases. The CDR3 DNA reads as TGTGCCAGCAGTTACGCGCGAACCGAAGCTTTCTTT. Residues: CASSYARTEAFF.

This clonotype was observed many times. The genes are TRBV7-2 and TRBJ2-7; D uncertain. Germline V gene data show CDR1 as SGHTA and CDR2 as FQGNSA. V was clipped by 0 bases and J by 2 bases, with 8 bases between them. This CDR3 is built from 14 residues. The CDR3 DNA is TGTGCCAGCAGCTTAGCCTCTGACACCTACGAGCAGTACTTC. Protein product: CASSLASDTYEQYF.

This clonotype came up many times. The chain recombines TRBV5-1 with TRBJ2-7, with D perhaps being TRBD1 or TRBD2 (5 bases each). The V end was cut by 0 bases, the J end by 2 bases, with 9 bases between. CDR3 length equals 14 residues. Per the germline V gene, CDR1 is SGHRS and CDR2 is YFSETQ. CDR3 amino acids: CASSLGDGPYEQYF. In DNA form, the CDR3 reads TGCGCCAGCAGCTTGGGGGACGGACCCTACGAGCAGTACTTC.

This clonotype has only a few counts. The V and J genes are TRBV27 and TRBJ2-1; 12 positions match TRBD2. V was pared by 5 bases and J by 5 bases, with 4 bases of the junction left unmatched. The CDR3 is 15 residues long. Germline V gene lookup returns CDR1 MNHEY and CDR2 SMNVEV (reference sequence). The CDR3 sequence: CASSRTSGNHNEQFF. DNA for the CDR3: TGTGCCAGCAGTCGGACTAGCGGGAACCACAATGAGCAGTTCTTC.

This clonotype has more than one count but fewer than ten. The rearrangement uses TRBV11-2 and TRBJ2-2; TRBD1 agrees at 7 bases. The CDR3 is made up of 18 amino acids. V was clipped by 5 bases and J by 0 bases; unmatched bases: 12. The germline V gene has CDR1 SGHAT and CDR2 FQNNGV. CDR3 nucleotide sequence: TGTGCCAGCAGCCGAAGACAGGGCCGGATTACGAACACCGGGGAGCTGTTTTTT. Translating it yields CASSRRQGRITNTGELFF. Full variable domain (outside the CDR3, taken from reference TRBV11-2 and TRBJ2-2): EAGVAQSPRYKIIEKRQSVAFWCNPISGHATLYWYQQILGQGPKLLIQFQNNGVVDDSQLPKDRFSAERLKGVDSTLKIQPAKLEDSAVYLCASSRRQGRITNTGELFFGEGSRLTVL.

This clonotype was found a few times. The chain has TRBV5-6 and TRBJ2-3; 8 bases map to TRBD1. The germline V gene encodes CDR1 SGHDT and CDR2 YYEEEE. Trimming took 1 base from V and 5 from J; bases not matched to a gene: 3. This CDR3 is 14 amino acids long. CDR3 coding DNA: TGTGCCAGCAGCTTGATCACAGGGGGAGATACGCAGTATTTT. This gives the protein CASSLITGGDTQYF.

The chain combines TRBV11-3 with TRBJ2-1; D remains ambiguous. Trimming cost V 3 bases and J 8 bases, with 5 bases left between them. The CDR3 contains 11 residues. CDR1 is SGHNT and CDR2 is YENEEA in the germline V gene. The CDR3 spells CASSFEYEQFF. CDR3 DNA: TGTGCCAGCAGCTTCGAGTATGAGCAGTTCTTC.

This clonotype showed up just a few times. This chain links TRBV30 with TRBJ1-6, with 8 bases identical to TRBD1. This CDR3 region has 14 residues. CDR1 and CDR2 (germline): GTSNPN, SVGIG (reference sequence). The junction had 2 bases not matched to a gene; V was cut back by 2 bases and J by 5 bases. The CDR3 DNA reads TGTGCCTGGAGTCCGGGACAGGATAATTCACCCCTCCACTTT. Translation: CAWSPGQDNSPLHF.

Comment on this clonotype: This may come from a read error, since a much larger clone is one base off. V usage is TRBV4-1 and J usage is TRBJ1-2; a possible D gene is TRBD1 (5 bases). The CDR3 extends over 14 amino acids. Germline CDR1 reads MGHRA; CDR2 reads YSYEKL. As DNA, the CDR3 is TGCGCCAGCAGCCAAGTGGGACTCAACTATGGCCACACCTTC. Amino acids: CASSQVGLNYGHTF.